This T cell receptor (beta chain) was sequenced in a study of blood T cell repertoires in COVID-19. Produced via immunoSEQ multiplex PCR; TCRdb's table is partial and in-frame only. The sample carries some 65,000 clones, roughly three quarters recorded once. The receptor's source is a woman between 70 and 85 years old with acute or convalescent COVID-19. Material: peripheral blood.

In DNA, the CDR3 is TGTGCCAGCAGCTTGAGCAGGGGGTTGAACACTGAAGCTTTCTTT. Its translation is CASSLSRGLNTEAFF. V and J are TRBV5-4 and TRBJ1-1, with 7 nucleotides matching TRBD1. CDR3 length: 15 residues. With V trimmed by 1 base and J by 0 bases, 3 bases remained unmatched. Per germline, CDR1 SGHNT and CDR2 YYREEE (reference sequence).